This T cell receptor (beta chain) was observed in a study of blood T cell repertoires in COVID-19. Turning to the study itself: Some COVID-19 samples were acute and others convalescent; all came from the United States, Italy and Spain. Nucleic acid was either cDNA or gDNA, and it came from T cells, B-cell-depleted T cells, or PBMCs.

The CDR3 is made up of 19 amino acids. Trimming cost V 1 base and J 0 bases, with 22 bases left between them. Per germline, CDR1 SGHRS and CDR2 YFSETQ. Sequencing used immunoSEQ multiplex PCR; TCRdb keeps in-frame clones, though not all of them. The sample lists about 100,000 clones; roughly 91% were seen once. V is TRBV5-1 and J is TRBJ1-1; D is unclear. Source material: peripheral blood. The source of this sequence is a human donor in a cohort sampled during active COVID-19. The CDR3 coding sequence is TGCGCCAGCAGCTTGAGAGTGGGAGTACAGCGACCATTGAACACTGAAGCTTTCTTT. It encodes CASSLRVGVQRPLNTEAFF.